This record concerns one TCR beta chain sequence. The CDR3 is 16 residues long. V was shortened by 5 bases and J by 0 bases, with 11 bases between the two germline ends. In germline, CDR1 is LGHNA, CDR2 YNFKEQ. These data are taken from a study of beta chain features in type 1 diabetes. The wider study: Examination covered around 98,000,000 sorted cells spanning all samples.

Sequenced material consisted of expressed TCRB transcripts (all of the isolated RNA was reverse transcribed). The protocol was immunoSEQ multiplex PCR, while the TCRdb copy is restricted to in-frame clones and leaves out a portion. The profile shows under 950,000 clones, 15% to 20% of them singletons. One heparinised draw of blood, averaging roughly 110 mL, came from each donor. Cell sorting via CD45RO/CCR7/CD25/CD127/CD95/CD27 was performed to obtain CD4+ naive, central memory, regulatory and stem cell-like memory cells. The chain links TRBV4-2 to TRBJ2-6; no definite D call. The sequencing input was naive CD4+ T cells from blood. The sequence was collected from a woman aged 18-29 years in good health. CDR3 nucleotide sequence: TGTGCCAGCAGCTTAGATTCGTCCTCTGGGGCCAACGTCCTGACTTTC. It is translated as CASSLDSSSGANVLTF.